This T cell receptor beta chain was observed in a study of response to subunit inactivated influenza vaccine. V was pared by 3 bases and J by 9 bases, with 10 bases of the junction left unmatched. The CDR3 contains 15 residues. Germline CDR1 reads SGDLS; CDR2 reads YYNGEE. TCRdb re-derived calls from the RT-PCR reads in MiXCR, one entry per CDR3 protein. The sample records approximately 700,000 distinct CDR3 sequences, 11% to 15% being singletons. Worth noting for this clonotype: Its specificity is unknown.

The study's findings and limits: The study's authors posited that every seasonal influenza vaccination enlists few new T cells.

Sequenced here: PBMCs from blood, sampled 14 to 15 days before vaccination. This clonotype originated in a man aged 45-60 years who received an inactivated influenza vaccine. The chain joins TRBV9 to TRBJ2-5, with 11 bases identical to TRBD2. The CDR3 bases are TGTGCCAGCAGCGGGGCCGGGACTAGCGGAGGGGCCCAGTACTTC. Protein product: CASSGAGTSGGAQYF.